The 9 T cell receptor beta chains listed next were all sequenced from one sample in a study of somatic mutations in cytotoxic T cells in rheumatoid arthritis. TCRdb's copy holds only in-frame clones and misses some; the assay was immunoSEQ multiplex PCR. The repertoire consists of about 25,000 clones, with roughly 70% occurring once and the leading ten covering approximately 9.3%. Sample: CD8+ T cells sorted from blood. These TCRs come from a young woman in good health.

Here the CDR3 DNA reads TGTGCCAAGCTCGACGGGAGCTCCTACGAGCAGTACGTC. It yields the protein CAKLDGSSYEQYV. This chain connects TRBV6-5 to TRBJ2-7, with a possible D match to TRBD2 (6 bases). The CDR3 runs 13 residues. From germline, CDR1 is MNHEY and CDR2 SVGAGI. V was cut by 10 bases and J by 0 bases, with 13 bases left in between.

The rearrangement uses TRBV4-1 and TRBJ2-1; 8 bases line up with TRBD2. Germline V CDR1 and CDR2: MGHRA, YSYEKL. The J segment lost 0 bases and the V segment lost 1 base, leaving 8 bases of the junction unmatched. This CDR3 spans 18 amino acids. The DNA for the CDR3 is TGCGCCAGCAGCCAAGTCCACGGGAGGGTCTTCTCCTACAATGAGCAGTTCTTC. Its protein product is CASSQVHGRVFSYNEQFF.

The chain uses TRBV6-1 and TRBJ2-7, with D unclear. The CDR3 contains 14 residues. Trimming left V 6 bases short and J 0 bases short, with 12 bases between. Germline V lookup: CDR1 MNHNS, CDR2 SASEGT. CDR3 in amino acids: CASRPGSSSYEQYV. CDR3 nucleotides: TGTGCCAGCAGGCCCGGATCTAGCTCCTACGAGCAGTACGTC.

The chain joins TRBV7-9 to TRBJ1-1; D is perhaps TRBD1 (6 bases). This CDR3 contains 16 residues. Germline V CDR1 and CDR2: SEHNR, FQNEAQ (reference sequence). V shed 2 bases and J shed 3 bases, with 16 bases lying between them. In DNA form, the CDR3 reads TGTGCCAGCAGCTTAACACGTGCGGAGGGGGACACTGAAGCTTTCTTT. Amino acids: CASSLTRAEGDTEAFF.

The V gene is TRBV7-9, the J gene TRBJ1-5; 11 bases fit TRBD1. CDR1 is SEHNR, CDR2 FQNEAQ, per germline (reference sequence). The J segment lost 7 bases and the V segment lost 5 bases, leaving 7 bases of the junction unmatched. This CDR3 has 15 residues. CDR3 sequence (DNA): TGTGCCAGCAGCCGGGGGGGGGACAGGGGGCAGCCCCAGCATTTT. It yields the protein CASSRGGDRGQPQHF.

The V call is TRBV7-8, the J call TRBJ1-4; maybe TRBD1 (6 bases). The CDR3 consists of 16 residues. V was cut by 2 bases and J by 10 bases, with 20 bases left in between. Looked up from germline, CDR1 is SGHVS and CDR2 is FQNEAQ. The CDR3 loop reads CASSLSRQASVGKLFF. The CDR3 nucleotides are TGTGCCAGCAGCTTATCCCGACAGGCCTCCGTTGGAAAACTGTTTTTT.

CDR3 amino acids: CASSYRGNNSPLHF. The CDR3 DNA follows: TGTGCCAGCAGCTACAGGGGGAATAATTCACCCCTCCACTTT. The chain combines TRBV11-1 with TRBJ1-6; TRBD1 aligns across 8 bases. This CDR3 is built from 14 residues. The germline V gene encodes CDR1 SGHAT and CDR2 FQDESV (reference sequence). Trimming took 4 bases from V and 5 from J; bases not matched to a gene: 1. Based on the CDR3 plus reference TRBV11-1 and TRBJ1-6, the full variable domain is EAEVAQSPRYKITEKSQAVAFWCDPISGHATLYWYRQILGQGPELLVQFQDESVVDDSQLPKDRFSAERLKGVDSTLKIQPAELGDSAMYLCASSYRGNNSPLHFGNGTRLTVT.

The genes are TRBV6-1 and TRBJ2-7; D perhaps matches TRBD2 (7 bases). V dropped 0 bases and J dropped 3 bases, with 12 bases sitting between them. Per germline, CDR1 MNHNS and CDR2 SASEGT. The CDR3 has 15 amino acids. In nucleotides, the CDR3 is TGTGCCAGCAGTGAAGCGCTGGGGGGGCTCTACGAGCAGTACGTC. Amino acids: CASSEALGGLYEQYV.

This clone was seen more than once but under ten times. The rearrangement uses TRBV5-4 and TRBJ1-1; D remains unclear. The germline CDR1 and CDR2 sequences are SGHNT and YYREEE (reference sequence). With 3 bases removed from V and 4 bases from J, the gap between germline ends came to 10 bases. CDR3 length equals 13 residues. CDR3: CASSSTLGTEAFF. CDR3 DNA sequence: TGTGCCAGCAGCTCGACACTTGGCACTGAAGCTTTCTTT.